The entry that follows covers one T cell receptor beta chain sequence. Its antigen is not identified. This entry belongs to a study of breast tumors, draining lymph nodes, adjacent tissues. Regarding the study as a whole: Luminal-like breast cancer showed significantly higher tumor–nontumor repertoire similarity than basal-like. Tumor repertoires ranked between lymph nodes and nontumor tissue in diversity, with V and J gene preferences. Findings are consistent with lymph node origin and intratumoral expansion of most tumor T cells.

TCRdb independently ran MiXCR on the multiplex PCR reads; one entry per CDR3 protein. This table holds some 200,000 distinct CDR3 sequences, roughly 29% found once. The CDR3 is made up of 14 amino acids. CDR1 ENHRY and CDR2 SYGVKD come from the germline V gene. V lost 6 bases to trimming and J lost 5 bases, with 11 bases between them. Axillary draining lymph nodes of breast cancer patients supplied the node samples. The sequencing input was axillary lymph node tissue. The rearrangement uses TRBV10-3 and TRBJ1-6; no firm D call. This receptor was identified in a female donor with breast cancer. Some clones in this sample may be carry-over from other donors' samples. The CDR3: CAIRGGPDNSPLHF. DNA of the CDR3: TGTGCCATCAGAGGAGGACCGGATAATTCACCCCTCCACTTT.